The 9 T cell receptor beta chains below were found in one sample sequenced in a study of response to subunit inactivated influenza vaccine. Each CDR3 protein gets one entry after TCRdb re-called the RT-PCR reads with MiXCR. The table lists about 160,000 distinct CDR3 sequences, around 9.9% of them singletons, with around an eighth in the top ten. The material was non-naive T cells sorted from PBMCs, obtained 35 to 45 days after vaccination. Receptor source: a man aged 45-65 years who received an inactivated influenza vaccine.

Comment on this clonotype: This may arise from a read error, as a much more abundant clone is one base away. The chain carries TRBV20-1 and TRBJ1-1; D is unresolved. The CDR3 extends over 13 amino acids. V was trimmed by 4 bases and J by 4 bases, leaving 13 bases between them. Germline loops: CDR1 DFQATT, CDR2 SNEGSKA (reference sequence). The CDR3 coding sequence is TGCAGTGCTAAAGACCCCGGCGGCACTGAAGCTTTCTTT. Encoded protein: CSAKDPGGTEAFF.

This clonotype was recorded many times. The V gene is TRBV11-2, the J gene TRBJ2-7; 7 bases line up with TRBD1. Germline trimming cut 1 base from V and 4 bases from J; bases unmatched to any gene: 4. The CDR3 totals 14 residues. Germline assignment: CDR1 SGHAT and CDR2 FQNNGV. The CDR3 here is CASSLATGYYEQYF. CDR3 DNA sequence: TGTGCCAGCAGCTTAGCGACAGGGTATTACGAGCAGTACTTC.

The chain has TRBV5-1 and TRBJ1-1; 7 nucleotides align to TRBD1. Trimming at V came to 3 bases and at J to 1 base, leaving 6 bases not matched to a gene. The V gene's germline CDR1 is SGHRS and CDR2 YFSETQ. The CDR3 is 15 amino acids. DNA of the CDR3: TGCGCCAGCAGCTCCAACAGGGGCGCGAACACTGAAGCTTTCTTT. This translates into CASSSNRGANTEAFF.

This clonotype was seen more than once but under ten times. The chain is built from TRBV20-1 and TRBJ2-7, with 10 bases matching TRBD1. CDR1 DFQATT and CDR2 SNEGSKA come from the germline V gene (reference sequence). Trimming removed 1 base from V and 4 bases from J; junction bases left unmatched: 10. This CDR3 spans 16 amino acids. The CDR3 bases are TGCAGTGCTAGAGGGACAGGGGGTCCATTAGGGTACGAGCAGTACTTC. Encoded protein: CSARGTGGPLGYEQYF.

This clonotype occurred many times. The chain links TRBV20-1 to TRBJ2-6; D might be TRBD1 (5 bases). V was clipped by 3 bases and J by 1 base, with 7 bases between them. This CDR3 is built from 14 residues. Looked up from germline, CDR1 is DFQATT and CDR2 is SNEGSKA (reference sequence). The CDR3: CSASAGSGANVLTF. In DNA form, the CDR3 reads TGCAGTGCTAGTGCAGGGTCTGGGGCCAACGTCCTGACTTTC.

The chain carries TRBV20-1 and TRBJ2-7; 9 nucleotides agree with TRBD2. The CDR3 length is 14 residues. Per germline, CDR1 DFQATT and CDR2 SNEGSKA (reference sequence). The V gene end was trimmed by 3 bases and the J gene end by 4 bases; junction bases not matched to a gene: 7. The CDR3 is CSASSAGGFYEQYF. CDR3 DNA sequence: TGCAGTGCTAGCTCAGCGGGGGGTTTTTACGAGCAGTACTTC.

This rearrangement joins TRBV6-1 to TRBJ2-1, with a possible D match to TRBD2 (6 bases). This CDR3 has 13 residues. Trimming took off 6 bases at V and 7 bases at J, with 13 bases between the two ends. The V gene's germline CDR1 is MNHNS and CDR2 SASEGT. The CDR3 reads CASSEDYRNEQFF. The DNA of the CDR3 is TGTGCCAGCAGCGAGGACTATAGAAATGAGCAGTTCTTC.

The CDR3 coding sequence is TGTGCCAGCTCTTGGGCGACGGGTCAAGAGACCCAGTACTTC. Translating it yields CASSWATGQETQYF. The rearrangement uses TRBV2 and TRBJ2-5; D is unclear. V lost 8 bases and J 2 bases, leaving 15 bases between the germline ends. The CDR3 loop spans 14 amino acids. In germline, CDR1 is SNHLY, CDR2 FYNNEI.

This clonotype was recorded many times. This chain links TRBV6-6 with TRBJ1-5; D remains ambiguous. The CDR3 consists of 13 residues. Germline lookup yields CDR1 MNHNY and CDR2 SVGAGI (reference sequence). Trimming left V 5 bases short and J 2 bases short, with 7 bases between. The chain's CDR3 is CASSPQGNQPQHF. As DNA, the CDR3 is TGTGCCAGCAGTCCCCAAGGCAATCAGCCCCAGCATTTT.